Described below is a single TCR beta chain sequence and its context. Its specificity is not known. Primers for the PCR totalled 60 Vbeta and 13 Jbeta. Only in-frame clones appear in the TCRdb table, and some are missing; sequencing was by immunoSEQ multiplex PCR. The data show 100,000 to 150,000 clones, with roughly 75% seen just once and approximately 10% held by the top ten. Germline CDR1 SGDLS, CDR2 YYNGEE. The V segment lost 4 bases and the J segment 8 bases; nucleotides outside the gene matches: 11. This CDR3 is 14 amino acids long. This specimen comes from a study of cytomegalovirus exposure and HLA in healthy donors. Study findings and constraints: Specificity for CMV antigens was confirmed in vitro for a few of the CMV-associated chains. Highest at DRB1 and lowest at HLA-C, TCR association rates differed among HLA loci in a later analysis. TCR beta V- and J-gene trimming, according to a later analysis, was linked to a missense DCLRE1C variant.

The gene calls are TRBV9 and TRBJ1-2; 7 nucleotides align to TRBD1. Sequences were obtained from PBMCs. The receptor comes from a man aged 30-40 years in good health and CMV-seropositive. CDR3 nucleotide sequence: TGTGCCAGCAGCCCGGGACAGCTCGCCAACGGCTACACCTTC. Its translation: CASSPGQLANGYTF.